The 8 T cell receptor beta chains below were found in one sample sequenced in a study of blood T cell repertoires in COVID-19. Here immunoSEQ multiplex PCR was the method, and the copy in TCRdb shows in-frame clones only, minus some. The data contain about 150,000 clones, roughly 72% of them seen just once; the ten biggest clones take up more than 3.5%. Input material: peripheral blood. The receptors shown here come from a woman aged 80 or older with acute or convalescent COVID-19.

The sample holds one count of this clone. The chain carries TRBV5-1 and TRBJ2-7; D may be TRBD1 (6 bases). Between the trimmed V and J ends, which lost 3 bases and 1 base, there was a span of 8 bases. CDR1 and CDR2 (germline): SGHRS, YFSETQ. CDR3 length equals 13 residues. The CDR3 nucleotides read TGCGCCAGCAGCTACCAGGGGTCCTACGAGCAGTACTTC. Encoded protein: CASSYQGSYEQYF.

CDR3 coding DNA: TGTGCCAGCAGCCAACCCAAAAACTCAAGCTCCTACAATGAGCAGTTCTTC. Translating it yields CASSQPKNSSSYNEQFF. This chain connects TRBV9 to TRBJ2-1; D gene ambiguous. Germline V gene lookup returns CDR1 SGDLS and CDR2 YYNGEE. This CDR3 is built from 17 residues. Trimming took 4 bases from V and 0 from J, leaving 17 bases between them.

The DNA of the CDR3 is TGCGCCAGCAGCCAAGATCATGACAGGAATGAAAAACTGTTTTTT. Encoded protein: CASSQDHDRNEKLFF. The chain is built from TRBV4-1 and TRBJ1-4; TRBD1 might be the D (6 bases). V was pared by 0 bases and J by 5 bases, with 10 bases between. CDR1 is MGHRA, CDR2 YSYEKL, per germline. The CDR3 sequence is 15 residues long.

The table lists this clone with a few counts. V and J are TRBV7-6 and TRBJ2-7; 8 nucleotides align to TRBD2. CDR1 is SGHVS and CDR2 is FNYEAQ in the germline V gene. This CDR3 has 12 residues. CDR3 bases: TGTGCTTCCGGGACTAGAGCCTACGAGCAGTACTTC. Encoded protein: CASGTRAYEQYF.

The J gene is TRBJ2-3, the V gene TRBV4-3, with a tentative D call TRBD1 (5 bases). Germline V gene lookup returns CDR1 LGHNA and CDR2 YSLEER. Trimming left V 0 bases short and J 8 bases short, with 15 bases between. The CDR3 totals 15 residues. The CDR3 sequence is CASSQDRGPGSTQYF. CDR3 DNA sequence: TGCGCCAGCAGCCAAGATAGGGGTCCAGGCTCTACGCAGTATTTT.

This clone appeared a few times. This sequence joins TRBV7-8 and TRBJ2-2; possible D gene TRBD1, 5 bases. V was clipped by 1 base and J by 1 base, with 10 bases between them. The CDR3 is 16 residues long. The germline V gene has CDR1 SGHVS and CDR2 FQNEAQ. DNA for the CDR3: TGTGCCAGCAGCTTAGTGGAGACAGAGAACACCGGGGAGCTGTTTTTT. Protein: CASSLVETENTGELFF.

The gene calls are TRBV27 and TRBJ1-1; the D gene is possibly TRBD1 (6 bases). CDR3 length equals 14 residues. Trimming shortened V by 5 bases and J by 1 base, and 11 bases separated the two germline ends. From germline, CDR1 is MNHEY and CDR2 SMNVEV (reference sequence). CDR3: CASSPGARNTEAFF. The CDR3 DNA follows: TGTGCCAGCAGTCCAGGGGCCCGGAACACTGAAGCTTTCTTT.

The chain joins TRBV11-1 to TRBJ2-1; TRBD2 agrees at 8 bases. CDR1 is SGHAT, CDR2 FQDESV, per germline (reference sequence). This CDR3 has 13 amino acids. V dropped 10 bases and J dropped 9; count of bases not matched to a gene: 11. The CDR3 here is CATNPPGGGEQFF. In DNA, the CDR3 is TGTGCCACGAACCCCCCGGGAGGGGGTGAGCAGTTCTTC. The complete variable domain, with remaining parts taken from reference TRBV11-1 and TRBJ2-1, reads EAEVAQSPRYKITEKSQAVAFWCDPISGHATLYWYRQILGQGPELLVQFQDESVVDDSQLPKDRFSAERLKGVDSTLKIQPAELGDSAMYLCATNPPGGGEQFFGPGTRLTVL.